The 26 T cell receptor beta chains below all came from one sample that was sequenced in a study of cytomegalovirus exposure and HLA in healthy donors. The PCR employed 60 Vbeta primers together with 13 Jbeta primers. Assay: immunoSEQ multiplex PCR; the TCRdb copy retains only in-frame clones and omits some. Of 140,000 to 150,000 clones in the sample, 70% were seen once. Source material: PBMCs. These receptors all come from a woman aged 60-75 years in good health and CMV-seropositive.

This chain links TRBV18 with TRBJ1-1, with D unresolved. With 2 bases removed from V and 9 bases from J, the gap between germline ends came to 7 bases. The CDR3 totals 11 residues. Germline values: CDR1 KGHSH, CDR2 LQKENI. The CDR3 coding sequence is TGTGCCAGCTCACCAGGGAGTAAAGCTTTCTTT. Protein: CASSPGSKAFF.

The chain uses TRBV6-6 and TRBJ2-1, with 9 bases identical to TRBD2. Germline CDR1 is MNHNY and CDR2 is SVGAGI (reference sequence). V dropped 3 bases and J dropped 9; count of bases not matched to a gene: 12. This CDR3 spans 16 amino acids. The CDR3 reads CASSYKRAGGGVEQFF. The CDR3 DNA follows: TGTGCCAGCAGTTATAAGAGAGCGGGAGGTGGTGTTGAGCAGTTCTTC.

The chain couples TRBV6-1 to TRBJ1-5, with D perhaps matching TRBD1 (5 bases). Trimming cost V 8 bases and J 2 bases, with 7 bases left between them. The CDR3 consists of 12 residues. Germline V lookup: CDR1 MNHNS, CDR2 SASEGT. The CDR3: CASGRGNQPQHF. Written as DNA, the CDR3 is TGTGCCAGCGGCAGGGGCAATCAGCCCCAGCATTTT.

The CDR3: CASSFSGREGETQYF. The CDR3 DNA is TGTGCCAGCAGTTTTAGCGGGAGAGAAGGAGAGACCCAGTACTTC. J is TRBJ2-5 and V is TRBV28, with TRBD2 matching over 9 bases. CDR3 length: 15 amino acids. Germline lookup yields CDR1 MDHEN and CDR2 SYDVKM. V was clipped by 3 bases and J by 4 bases; unmatched bases: 6. Variable domain in full (rest from reference TRBV28 and TRBJ2-5): DVKVTQSSRYLVKRTGEKVFLECVQDMDHENMFWYRQDPGLGLRLIYFSYDVKMKEKGDIPEGYSVSREKKERFSLILESASTNQTSMYLCASSFSGREGETQYFGPGTRLLVL.

The rearrangement joins TRBV5-1 to TRBJ1-2; no clear D. V was clipped by 0 bases and J by 4 bases, with 10 bases between them. The CDR3 totals 14 residues. Germline CDR1 is SGHRS and CDR2 is YFSETQ. CDR3 amino acids: CASSLDGDAYGYTF. CDR3 bases: TGCGCCAGCAGCTTGGACGGAGACGCCTATGGCTACACCTTC.

The chain combines TRBV28 with TRBJ1-5; D unresolved. Germline loops: CDR1 MDHEN, CDR2 SYDVKM. The CDR3 is made up of 15 amino acids. With 2 bases removed from V and 0 bases from J, the gap between germline ends came to 8 bases. This CDR3 reads CASSLVTLSNQPQHF. As DNA, the CDR3 is TGTGCCAGCAGTTTAGTGACACTTAGCAATCAGCCCCAGCATTTT. The complete variable domain, with remaining parts taken from reference TRBV28 and TRBJ1-5, reads DVKVTQSSRYLVKRTGEKVFLECVQDMDHENMFWYRQDPGLGLRLIYFSYDVKMKEKGDIPEGYSVSREKKERFSLILESASTNQTSMYLCASSLVTLSNQPQHFGDGTRLSIL.

The sample holds one count of this clone. This rearrangement joins TRBV5-8 to TRBJ1-1; tentatively, D is TRBD1 (5 bases). V was trimmed by 0 bases and J by 0 bases, leaving 12 bases between them. CDR1 is SGHTS, CDR2 YDEGEE, per germline. The CDR3 is made up of 16 amino acids. DNA for the CDR3: TGTGCCAGCAGCTTGGTTACAGGTGACCTGAACACTGAAGCTTTCTTT. It encodes CASSLVTGDLNTEAFF.

This sequence joins TRBV25-1 and TRBJ1-1; 7 nucleotides line up with TRBD1. Trimming took 5 bases from V and 4 from J; bases not matched to a gene: 4. The germline gives CDR1 MGHDK, CDR2 SYGVNS. The CDR3 length is 13 residues. Here the CDR3 reads CASSPTGATEAFF. The CDR3 bases are TGTGCCAGCAGTCCAACAGGGGCCACTGAAGCTTTCTTT.

This clone was seen once. The chain employs TRBV18 and TRBJ1-1, with D possibly being TRBD1 (6 bases). Germline loops: CDR1 KGHSH, CDR2 LQKENI. Trimming shortened V by 1 base and J by 4 bases, and 10 bases separated the two germline ends. The CDR3 contains 14 residues. The DNA for the CDR3 is TGTGCCAGCTCACCACTACAGGGACCCACTGAAGCTTTCTTT. It yields the protein CASSPLQGPTEAFF. The entire variable domain, with the rest obtained from reference TRBV18 and TRBJ1-1, is as follows: NAGVMQNPRHLVRRRGQEARLRCSPMKGHSHVYWYRQLPEEGLKFMVYLQKENIIDESGMPKERFSAEFPKEGPSILRIQQVVRGDSAAYFCASSPLQGPTEAFFGQGTRLTVV.

The genes are TRBV27 and TRBJ2-1; a possible D gene is TRBD2 (6 bases). CDR1 and CDR2 (germline): MNHEY, SMNVEV (reference sequence). Trimming removed 9 bases at V and 0 bases at J, with 9 bases between. The CDR3 contains 13 residues. CDR3 protein: CASGTRSYNEQFF. DNA of the CDR3: TGTGCCAGTGGGACTCGCTCCTACAATGAGCAGTTCTTC.

The gene calls are TRBV5-6 and TRBJ1-1; D not resolved. The V and J ends lost 2 bases and 0 bases respectively, with 8 bases between them. Germline V gene lookup returns CDR1 SGHDT and CDR2 YYEEEE. The CDR3 extends over 14 amino acids. The CDR3 nucleotides read TGTGCCAGCAGCTTCGGAGGGATGAACACTGAAGCTTTCTTT. Translation gives CASSFGGMNTEAFF. The complete variable domain, with remaining parts taken from reference TRBV5-6 and TRBJ1-1, reads DAGVTQSPTHLIKTRGQQVTLRCSPKSGHDTVSWYQQALGQGPQFIFQYYEEEERQRGNFPDRFSGHQFPNYSSELNVNALLLGDSALYLCASSFGGMNTEAFFGQGTRLTVV.

This clone came up a few times. V and J are TRBV6-6 and TRBJ2-5; a possible D gene is TRBD2 (6 bases). V dropped 11 bases and J dropped 3 bases, with 16 bases sitting between them. Germline V CDR1 and CDR2: MNHNY, SVGAGI (reference sequence). The CDR3 sequence is 13 residues long. The CDR3 reads CAFKRASEETQYF. CDR3 in DNA: TGTGCCTTCAAAAGGGCTAGCGAAGAGACCCAGTACTTC.

This clone appeared once. For the CDR3, the DNA is TGTGCCAGCAGCTCAGGGAACGGCTACACCTTC. Translating gives CASSSGNGYTF. This chain connects TRBV9 to TRBJ1-2; TRBD1 might be the D (5 bases). This CDR3 is 11 amino acids long. Germline values: CDR1 SGDLS, CDR2 YYNGEE. The V gene lost 4 bases and the J gene lost 8 bases, with 9 bases spanning the gap. The full variable domain, its missing parts supplied by reference TRBV9 and TRBJ1-2, is DSGVTQTPKHLITATGQRVTLRCSPRSGDLSVYWYQQSLDQGLQFLIQYYNGEERAKGNILERFSAQQFPDLHSELNLSSLELGDSALYFCASSSGNGYTFGSGTRLTVV.

This clone was detected a few times. V and J are TRBV30 and TRBJ2-7; 8 bases agree with TRBD2. The V and J ends lost 2 bases and 3 bases, in that order; junction bases with no gene match: 9. The CDR3 sequence is 15 residues long. CDR1 is GTSNPN, CDR2 SVGIG, per germline (reference sequence). Written as DNA, the CDR3 is TGTGCCTGGAGTTCTCCGGGACTAGGGAACTACGAGCAGTACTTC. The encoded protein is CAWSSPGLGNYEQYF.

The chain employs TRBV5-4 and TRBJ1-3; tentative D call: TRBD1 (6 bases). This CDR3 region has 13 residues. The germline V gene encodes CDR1 SGHNT and CDR2 YYREEE (reference sequence). Trimming left V 4 bases short and J 4 bases short, with 9 bases between. In nucleotides, the CDR3 is TGTGCCAGCAGCAGGACAGAGGGAAACACCATATATTTT. Translated, it gives CASSRTEGNTIYF.

This clone was picked up a small number of times. The genes are TRBV2 and TRBJ1-1; 7 nucleotides align to TRBD1. Germline CDR1 is SNHLY and CDR2 is FYNNEI. This CDR3 contains 13 residues. The V and J ends lost 5 bases and 5 bases, in that order; junction bases with no gene match: 5. The DNA for the CDR3 is TGTGCCAGCAGTATTTCAGGGGGGACTGAAGCTTTCTTT. This codes for CASSISGGTEAFF.

This clone was observed a few times. This chain connects TRBV27 to TRBJ2-1; 11 bases fit TRBD2. Germline trimming cut 6 bases from V and 9 bases from J; bases unmatched to any gene: 13. In germline, CDR1 is MNHEY, CDR2 SMNVEV (reference sequence). The length of the CDR3 is 16 residues. CDR3 nucleotide sequence: TGTGCCAGCAGCAAACTAGCGGGAGTGGGACGGGGTGAGCAGTTCTTC. Protein sequence: CASSKLAGVGRGEQFF.

The J gene is TRBJ1-1, the V gene TRBV25-1; a possible D gene is TRBD1 (6 bases). Trimming took off 5 bases at V and 3 bases at J, with 10 bases between the two ends. This CDR3 region has 13 residues. Germline CDR1 reads MGHDK; CDR2 reads SYGVNS. The chain's CDR3 is CASSLTGYTEAFF. The CDR3 nucleotides read TGTGCCAGCAGTTTGACAGGATACACTGAAGCTTTCTTT. Full variable domain (missing parts from reference TRBV25-1 and TRBJ1-1): EADIYQTPRYLVIGTGKKITLECSQTMGHDKMYWYQQDPGMELHLIHYSYGVNSTEKGDLSSESTVSRIRTEHFPLTLESARPSHTSQYLCASSLTGYTEAFFGQGTRLTVV.

This clone appeared a few times. This rearrangement joins TRBV28 to TRBJ1-2; D is undetermined. CDR1 MDHEN and CDR2 SYDVKM come from the germline V gene. The CDR3 covers 14 residues. Trimming cost V 3 bases and J 6 bases, with 14 bases left between them. The CDR3 protein is CASSFGQALNGYTF. The CDR3 coding sequence is TGTGCCAGCAGTTTTGGGCAGGCTCTCAATGGCTACACCTTC.

The V gene is TRBV25-1, the J gene TRBJ2-7, with a possible D match to TRBD2 (6 bases). Trimming pared 0 bases from V and 1 base from J, leaving 10 bases between. The CDR3 contains 15 residues. CDR1 is MGHDK, CDR2 SYGVNS, per germline. In nucleotides, the CDR3 is TGTGCCAGCAGTGAATATGGGGCGGGATCCTACGAGCAGTACTTC. As protein: CASSEYGAGSYEQYF.

The V call is TRBV28, the J call TRBJ1-2; D remains ambiguous. Germline-derived CDR1 and CDR2 are MDHEN and SYDVKM. The CDR3 runs 14 residues. V lost 6 bases and J lost 4, with 15 bases in between. The CDR3 sequence: CASRTGSMGYGYTF. CDR3 sequence (DNA): TGTGCCAGCAGGACCGGGTCAATGGGCTATGGCTACACCTTC.

The gene calls are TRBV19 and TRBJ1-4; 7 nucleotides line up with TRBD1. Germline V lookup: CDR1 LNHDA, CDR2 SQIVND (reference sequence). V was clipped by 7 bases and J by 11 bases; unmatched bases: 13. The length of the CDR3 is 14 residues. CDR3 amino acids: CASTHPGQRWKLFF. CDR3 nucleotide sequence: TGTGCCAGTACTCATCCGGGACAGAGATGGAAACTGTTTTTT.

The genes are TRBV9 and TRBJ1-2; 12 bases are a match to TRBD1. The CDR3 sequence is 17 residues long. Germline trimming cut 3 bases from V and 2 bases from J; bases unmatched to any gene: 8. Germline CDR1 reads SGDLS; CDR2 reads YYNGEE. CDR3 nucleotides: TGTGCCAGCAGCGACGGGACAGGGGGCGCGGGCAACTATGGCTACACCTTC. This sequence encodes CASSDGTGGAGNYGYTF.

This clone was seen more than once but under ten times. The chain combines TRBV6-5 with TRBJ2-7, with 12 positions matching TRBD2. V was pared by 4 bases and J by 3 bases, with 4 bases of the junction left unmatched. Germline V gene lookup returns CDR1 MNHEY and CDR2 SVGAGI. The CDR3 runs to 15 residues. CDR3 sequence: CASSSWTSGNYEQYF. Here the CDR3 DNA reads TGTGCCAGCAGTTCGTGGACTAGCGGGAACTACGAGCAGTACTTC.

This chain joins TRBV10-1 and TRBJ2-5; TRBD1 matches 7 bases. The CDR3 covers 14 residues. Germline V gene sequence: CDR1 WNHNN, CDR2 SYGVQD (reference sequence). V gave up 6 bases and J gave up 4 bases; unmatched junction bases: 8. CDR3 in DNA: TGCGCCAGCAGCCGGGACAGCGACTCAGAGACCCAGTACTTC. It translates to CASSRDSDSETQYF.

This rearrangement joins TRBV27 to TRBJ2-7; the D gene is possibly TRBD2 (6 bases). This CDR3 spans 15 amino acids. V lost 2 bases and J 1 base, leaving 12 bases between the germline ends. Per germline, CDR1 MNHEY and CDR2 SMNVEV (reference sequence). The DNA of the CDR3 is TGTGCCAGCAGTTTAGGGGGGATCGGGTCCTACGAGCAGTACTTC. Translated, it gives CASSLGGIGSYEQYF.